The clone carrying this T cell receptor (beta chain) has more than one count but fewer than ten. TCRdb fed the RT-PCR reads into MiXCR, producing one record per CDR3 protein. The table shows about half a million distinct CDR3 sequences, with about 25% occurring only once. The data belong to a study of response to subunit inactivated influenza vaccine. The germline CDR1 and CDR2 sequences are KGHSH and LQKENI. V was trimmed by 3 bases and J by 6 bases, leaving 6 bases between them. The CDR3 is made up of 12 amino acids. The TCR was taken from a man over 45 who received an inactivated influenza vaccine. The chain combines TRBV18 with TRBJ2-1; D gene uncertain. The sequencing used CD4+ T cells sorted from PBMCs, collected 5 to 6 days after vaccination. CDR3 amino acids: CASSPSTNEQFF. CDR3 DNA: TGTGCCAGCTCACCCTCTACCAATGAGCAGTTCTTC.